The next 24 T cell receptor beta chains were all read from a single sample in a study of shared clonotypes between healthy human individuals (dated by TCRdb to the early 2020s). The library was produced with the immunoSEQ multiplex PCR assay. TCRdb took this table from immuneACCESS and kept in-frame rearrangements with V and J called. Such tables lack part of the clones; where checked against another copy, unresolved V genes explain under half of the gap, and the rest is unexplained. The sample includes about 340,000 clones, with less than 75% observed a single time. The ten largest clones capture about 10% of the sample. The sample was memory CD4+ T cells sorted from blood. The cell subset or site label here, explained by the study, means: CD45RA-negative fraction. Receptors originate from a man younger than 45 in good health.

The genes are TRBV6-1 and TRBJ1-3; D unclear. V gave up 11 bases and J gave up 7 bases, with 21 bases separating them. Germline V gene data show CDR1 as MNHNS and CDR2 as SASEGT. The CDR3 is 14 residues long. The CDR3 bases are TGTGCCTCAACAAGAATAGACTTTTGGAACACCATATATTTT. Residues: CASTRIDFWNTIYF.

J is TRBJ2-1 and V is TRBV7-2; 8 bases align to TRBD2. Looked up from germline, CDR1 is SGHTA and CDR2 is FQGNSA. The trim removed 0 bases at V and 2 bases at J, leaving 12 bases unmatched. The CDR3 is 19 residues long. The CDR3 bases are TGTGCCAGCAGCTTAGCCACAGCATTCGGCGGGAGGCCCTACAATGAGCAGTTCTTC. This encodes CASSLATAFGGRPYNEQFF.

V gene TRBV10-3 combines with J gene TRBJ2-7, with 11 bases lining up with TRBD2. The CDR3 has 15 amino acids. Germline CDR1 reads ENHRY; CDR2 reads SYGVKD. The V segment lost 7 bases and the J segment 3 bases; nucleotides outside the gene matches: 8. In DNA form, the CDR3 reads TGTGCCATCACTCCGAGCACTAGCGGGAGCTACGAGCAGTACTTC. This gives the protein CAITPSTSGSYEQYF.

This sequence joins TRBV5-6 and TRBJ2-1, with D hard to call. Germline CDR1 SGHDT, CDR2 YYEEEE. The germline V and J ends were trimmed by 7 bases and 7 bases, with 27 bases remaining between them. CDR3 length: 17 residues. Here the CDR3 DNA reads TGTGCCAGCCACAAGACCCTCCCGGGCCTCTCCCTAAATGAGCAGTTCTTC. It is translated as CASHKTLPGLSLNEQFF.

Only a few counts were recorded for this clone. The chain combines TRBV10-1 with TRBJ2-2; D gene ambiguous. The CDR3 has 12 amino acids. With 8 bases removed from V and 4 bases from J, the gap between germline ends came to 8 bases. Germline-derived CDR1 and CDR2 are WNHNN and SYGVQD (reference sequence). This CDR3 is CASRAPTGELFF. In DNA, the CDR3 is TGCGCCAGCCGCGCTCCCACCGGGGAGCTGTTTTTT.

In its sample, this clone was seen many times. The rearrangement joins TRBV21-1 to TRBJ2-7. TRBV21-1 is a pseudogene locus. CDR3 length: 12 residues. CDR3 in DNA: TGTGCCAGCAGCGCCCGGATGTACGAGCAGTACTTC. Residues: CASSARMYEQYF.

The chain couples TRBV15 to TRBJ2-1, with 10 bases lining up with TRBD2. Trimming at V came to 7 bases and at J to 0 bases, leaving 9 bases not matched to a gene. Germline V CDR1 and CDR2: LNHNV, YYDKDF (reference sequence). This CDR3 has 17 amino acids. The CDR3 bases are TGTGCCACCACCCCTCCCAGGACTAGCGGCTCCTACAATGAGCAGTTCTTC. Encoded protein: CATTPPRTSGSYNEQFF.

The chain has TRBV18 and TRBJ2-4, with 8 bases lining up with TRBD1. Trimming at V came to 2 bases and at J to 2 bases, leaving 14 bases not matched to a gene. CDR3 length equals 19 residues. Germline lookup yields CDR1 KGHSH and CDR2 LQKENI. CDR3 loop: CASSPGQGGVWGTKNIQYF. The CDR3 DNA sequence: TGTGCCAGCTCACCAGGACAGGGCGGGGTATGGGGAACCAAAAACATTCAGTACTTC.

V usage is TRBV18 and J usage is TRBJ2-3, with a weak D call TRBD2 (6 bases). V lost 3 bases and J 2 bases, leaving 9 bases between the germline ends. CDR3 length equals 14 residues. Germline values: CDR1 KGHSH, CDR2 LQKENI. This CDR3 is CASSPGLTTDTQYF. The CDR3 nucleotides are TGTGCCAGCTCACCGGGACTTACCACAGATACGCAGTATTTT.

This clone was recorded a few times. This chain joins TRBV6-1 and TRBJ2-4; tentative D call: TRBD2 (5 bases). The CDR3 is 16 residues long. V was trimmed by 0 bases and J by 7 bases, leaving 16 bases between them. CDR1 is MNHNS and CDR2 is SASEGT in the germline V gene. As DNA, the CDR3 is TGTGCCAGCAGTGAAGCGCCTTCTCAAACTAGGAACATTCAGTACTTC. As protein: CASSEAPSQTRNIQYF.

This rearrangement joins TRBV19 to TRBJ2-3; D perhaps matches TRBD1 (6 bases). The CDR3 contains 16 residues. The ends were cut back, 6 bases at V and 3 bases at J, with 19 bases in the middle. Germline assignment: CDR1 LNHDA and CDR2 SQIVND (reference sequence). The CDR3 is CASSQQGVVGTDTQYF. CDR3 bases: TGTGCCAGTAGCCAACAGGGAGTTGTTGGGACAGATACGCAGTATTTT. The variable domain in full, completed from reference TRBV19 and TRBJ2-3, reads DGGITQSPKYLFRKEGQNVTLSCEQNLNHDAMYWYRQDPGQGLRLIYYSQIVNDFQKGDIAEGYSVSREKKESFPLTVTSAQKNPTAFYLCASSQQGVVGTDTQYFGPGTRLTVL.

In the case of this clone: The sample has other DNA sequences that encode this CDR3 too. V is TRBV18 and J is TRBJ2-7; D perhaps matches TRBD1 (5 bases). The CDR3 loop spans 13 amino acids. Germline V lookup: CDR1 KGHSH, CDR2 LQKENI. With 3 bases removed from V and 3 bases from J, the gap between germline ends came to 9 bases. The CDR3 loop is CASSPTVDYEQYF. CDR3 coding DNA: TGTGCCAGCTCACCGACAGTGGACTACGAGCAGTACTTC.

Here the CDR3 DNA reads TGTGCCAGCAGGACTGACAGGGAGGTGCTGTTTTTT. It is translated as CASRTDREVLFF. The chain couples TRBV2 to TRBJ2-2, with D tentatively TRBD1 (7 bases). Trimming pared 6 bases from V and 13 bases from J, leaving 15 bases between. Germline lookup yields CDR1 SNHLY and CDR2 FYNNEI. The CDR3 has 12 amino acids.

This sequence joins TRBV6-1 and TRBJ1-5; TRBD1 matches at 8 bases. V lost 1 base and J lost 7; bases outside the gene matches: 9. Per germline, CDR1 MNHNS and CDR2 SASEGT. The CDR3 contains 16 residues. CDR3 amino acids: CASSEVAGGAGQPQHF. In DNA, the CDR3 is TGTGCCAGCAGTGAAGTAGCAGGGGGCGCGGGGCAGCCCCAGCATTTT.

This clone was found a few times. The V and J genes are TRBV2 and TRBJ2-5; D ambiguous. Germline assignment: CDR1 SNHLY and CDR2 FYNNEI. The V end was cut by 4 bases, the J end by 2 bases, with 8 bases between. There are 13 residues in the CDR3. DNA of the CDR3: TGTGCCAGCAGTGGTTTAGCACAAGAGACCCAGTACTTC. Translating gives CASSGLAQETQYF.

J is TRBJ2-1 and V is TRBV7-2; possibly TRBD2 for D (5 bases). Per germline, CDR1 SGHTA and CDR2 FQGNSA. V lost 7 bases, J lost 9 bases, and 19 bases lay in between. This CDR3 spans 14 amino acids. In nucleotides, the CDR3 is TGTGCCAGCAACTTCCGGACTTACGAAAGTGAGCAGTTCTTC. This sequence encodes CASNFRTYESEQFF.

This clone was picked up one time. The chain combines TRBV7-9 with TRBJ2-1, with 12 bases identical to TRBD2. J lost 3 bases, V lost 5 bases, and 8 bases had no gene match. Germline-derived CDR1 and CDR2 are SEHNR and FQNEAQ (reference sequence). This CDR3 comprises 17 residues. The CDR3, as DNA: TGTGCCAGCAGCGGGTTGACTAGCGGGAGAGTCTACAATGAGCAGTTCTTC. It specifies CASSGLTSGRVYNEQFF.

This chain links TRBV11-2 with TRBJ2-4; the D gene could be TRBD1 or TRBD2 (5 bases each). Germline assignment: CDR1 SGHAT and CDR2 FQNNGV. The CDR3 is 13 residues long. V shed 1 base and J shed 13 bases, with 14 bases lying between them. The CDR3 DNA follows: TGTGCCAGCAGCTTAGGGCCAGGGACGGTCCAGTACTTC. This sequence encodes CASSLGPGTVQYF.

This clone showed up just a few times. The genes are TRBV29-1 and TRBJ2-1; 14 nucleotides line up with TRBD2. V was clipped by 0 bases and J by 4 bases; unmatched bases: 5. CDR3 length equals 17 residues. Germline V lookup: CDR1 SQVTM, CDR2 ANQGSEA. The CDR3 is CSVEDPRLAGGYNEQFF. In DNA form, the CDR3 reads TGCAGCGTTGAAGATCCCAGACTAGCGGGAGGGTACAATGAGCAGTTCTTC.

The sample holds one count of this clone. The chain joins TRBV7-9 to TRBJ2-2, with D unresolved. The germline CDR1 and CDR2 sequences are SEHNR and FQNEAQ (reference sequence). The CDR3 is 15 amino acids. V dropped 2 bases and J dropped 5 bases, with 12 bases sitting between them. CDR3 sequence: CASSLSAAGTGELFF. For the CDR3, the DNA is TGTGCCAGCAGCTTATCGGCCGCTGGGACCGGGGAGCTGTTTTTT.

The genes are TRBV5-4 and TRBJ2-3; D call uncertain. CDR3 length: 13 amino acids. CDR1 is SGHNT, CDR2 YYREEE, per germline (reference sequence). V was cut by 2 bases and J by 0 bases, with 4 bases left in between. CDR3 in amino acids: CASSFASTDTQYF. In nucleotides, the CDR3 is TGTGCCAGCAGCTTCGCTAGCACAGATACGCAGTATTTT.

V usage is TRBV18 and J usage is TRBJ2-7; possibly TRBD2 for D (5 bases). The CDR3 is 16 amino acids. Germline CDR1 is KGHSH and CDR2 is LQKENI. Deletions cut 1 base from V and 4 bases from J, with 17 bases between. Here the CDR3 reads CASSPLRTARTYEQYF. The DNA for the CDR3 is TGTGCCAGCTCACCACTTAGAACCGCAAGGACTTACGAGCAGTACTTC. Looking up the rest from reference TRBV18 and TRBJ2-7 gives the full variable domain: NAGVMQNPRHLVRRRGQEARLRCSPMKGHSHVYWYRQLPEEGLKFMVYLQKENIIDESGMPKERFSAEFPKEGPSILRIQQVVRGDSAAYFCASSPLRTARTYEQYFGPGTRLTVT.

This chain uses TRBV6-5 with TRBJ1-1, with a weak D call TRBD1 (5 bases). Germline lookup yields CDR1 MNHEY and CDR2 SVGAGI. The ends were cut back, 7 bases at V and 4 bases at J, with 13 bases in the middle. The CDR3 totals 13 residues. The CDR3 loop reads CASNRARGTEAFF. CDR3 in DNA: TGTGCCAGCAACAGAGCAAGGGGCACTGAAGCTTTCTTT.

The chain is built from TRBV7-8 and TRBJ2-7; 8 nucleotides agree with TRBD2. This CDR3 has 15 residues. Germline trimming cut 1 base from V and 3 bases from J; bases unmatched to any gene: 5. Germline loops: CDR1 SGHVS, CDR2 FQNEAQ. The CDR3 sequence: CASSLGLSGVYEQYF. CDR3 coding DNA: TGTGCCAGCAGCTTAGGCCTTAGCGGGGTCTACGAGCAGTACTTC.